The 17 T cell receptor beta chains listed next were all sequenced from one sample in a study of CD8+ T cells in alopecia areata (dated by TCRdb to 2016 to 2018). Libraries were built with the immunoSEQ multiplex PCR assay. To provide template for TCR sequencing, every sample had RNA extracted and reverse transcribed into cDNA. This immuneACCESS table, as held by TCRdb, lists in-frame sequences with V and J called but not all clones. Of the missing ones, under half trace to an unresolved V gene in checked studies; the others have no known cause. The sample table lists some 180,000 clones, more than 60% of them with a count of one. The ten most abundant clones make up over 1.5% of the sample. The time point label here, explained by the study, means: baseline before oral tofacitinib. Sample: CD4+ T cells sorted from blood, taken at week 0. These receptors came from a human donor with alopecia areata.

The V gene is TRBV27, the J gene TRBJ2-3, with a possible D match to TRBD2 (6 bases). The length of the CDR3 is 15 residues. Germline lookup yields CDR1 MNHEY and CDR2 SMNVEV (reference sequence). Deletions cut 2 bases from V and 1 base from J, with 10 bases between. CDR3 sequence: CASSLGDLGTDTQYF. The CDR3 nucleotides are TGTGCCAGCAGTTTAGGGGACTTGGGCACAGATACGCAGTATTTT.

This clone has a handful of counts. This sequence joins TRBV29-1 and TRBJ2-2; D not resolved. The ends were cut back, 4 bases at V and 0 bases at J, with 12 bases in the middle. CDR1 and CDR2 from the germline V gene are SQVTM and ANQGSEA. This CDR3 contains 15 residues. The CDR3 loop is CSVGRRQANTGELFF. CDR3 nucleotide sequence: TGCAGCGTTGGGCGAAGGCAGGCGAACACCGGGGAGCTGTTTTTT.

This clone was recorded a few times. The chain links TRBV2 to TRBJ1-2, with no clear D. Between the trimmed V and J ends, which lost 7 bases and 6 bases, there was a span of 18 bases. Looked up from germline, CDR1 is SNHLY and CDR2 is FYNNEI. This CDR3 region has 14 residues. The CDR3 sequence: CASIHGLEGDGYTF. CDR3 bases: TGTGCCAGCATTCACGGACTGGAGGGAGATGGCTACACCTTC.

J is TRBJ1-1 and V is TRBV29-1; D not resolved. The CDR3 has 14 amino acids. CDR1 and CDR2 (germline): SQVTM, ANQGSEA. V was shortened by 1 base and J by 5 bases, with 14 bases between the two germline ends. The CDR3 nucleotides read TGCAGCGTTGAAGCTCTCCTAAAGGAGACTGAAGCTTTCTTT. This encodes CSVEALLKETEAFF.

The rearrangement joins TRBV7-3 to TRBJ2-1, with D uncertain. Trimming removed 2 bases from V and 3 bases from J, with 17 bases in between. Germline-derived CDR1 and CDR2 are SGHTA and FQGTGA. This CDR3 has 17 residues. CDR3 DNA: TGTGCCAGCAGCTTAGGGTTAGCCTCCCACTACTACAATGAGCAGTTCTTC. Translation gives CASSLGLASHYYNEQFF. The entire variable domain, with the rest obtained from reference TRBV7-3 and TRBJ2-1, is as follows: GAGVSQTPSNKVTEKGKYVELRCDPISGHTALYWYRQSLGQGPEFLIYFQGTGAADDSGLPNDRFFAVRPEGSVSTLKIQRTERGDSAVYLCASSLGLASHYYNEQFFGPGTRLTVL.

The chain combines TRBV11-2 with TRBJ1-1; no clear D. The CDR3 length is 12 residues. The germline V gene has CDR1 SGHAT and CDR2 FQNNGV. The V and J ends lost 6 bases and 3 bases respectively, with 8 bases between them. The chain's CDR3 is CASRLLDTEAFF. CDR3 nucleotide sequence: TGTGCCAGCAGGCTACTAGACACTGAAGCTTTCTTT.

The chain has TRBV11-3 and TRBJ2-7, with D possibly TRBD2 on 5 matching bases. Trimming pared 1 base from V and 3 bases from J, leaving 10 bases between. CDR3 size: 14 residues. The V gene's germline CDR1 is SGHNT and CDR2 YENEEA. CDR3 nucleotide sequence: TGTGCCAGCAGCTTAGGAGGGTTACACTACGAGCAGTACTTC. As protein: CASSLGGLHYEQYF.

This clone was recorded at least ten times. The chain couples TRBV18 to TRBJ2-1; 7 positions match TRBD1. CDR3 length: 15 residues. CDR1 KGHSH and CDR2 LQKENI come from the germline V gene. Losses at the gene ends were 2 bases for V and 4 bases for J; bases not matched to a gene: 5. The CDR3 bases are TGTGCCAGCTCACCATCGGGACAGCAGTACAATGAGCAGTTCTTC. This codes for CASSPSGQQYNEQFF.

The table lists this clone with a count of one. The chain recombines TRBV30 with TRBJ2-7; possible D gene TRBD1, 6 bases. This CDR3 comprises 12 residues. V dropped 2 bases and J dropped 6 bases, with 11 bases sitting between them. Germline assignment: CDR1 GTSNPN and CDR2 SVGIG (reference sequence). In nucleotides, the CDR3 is TGTGCCTGGAGTCAGATGGGGGCCGAGCAGTACTTC. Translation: CAWSQMGAEQYF.

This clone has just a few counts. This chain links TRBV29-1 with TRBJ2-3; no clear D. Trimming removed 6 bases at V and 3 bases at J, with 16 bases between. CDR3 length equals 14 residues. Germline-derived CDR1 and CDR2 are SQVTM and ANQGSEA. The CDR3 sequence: CSVPVPTRTDTQYF. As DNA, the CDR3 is TGCAGCGTCCCCGTTCCCACGAGGACAGATACGCAGTATTTT.

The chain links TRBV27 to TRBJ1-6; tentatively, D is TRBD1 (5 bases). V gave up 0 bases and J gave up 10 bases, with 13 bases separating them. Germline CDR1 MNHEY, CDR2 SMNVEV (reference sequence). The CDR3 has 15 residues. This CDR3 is CASSLSWQGDSPLHF. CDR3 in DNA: TGTGCCAGCAGTTTATCGTGGCAGGGAGACTCACCCCTCCACTTT.

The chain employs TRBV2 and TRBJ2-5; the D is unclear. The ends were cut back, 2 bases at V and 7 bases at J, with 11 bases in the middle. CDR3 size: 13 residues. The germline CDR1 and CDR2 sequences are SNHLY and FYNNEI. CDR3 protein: CASSERVPGTQYF. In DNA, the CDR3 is TGTGCCAGCAGTGAAAGGGTCCCAGGGACCCAGTACTTC.

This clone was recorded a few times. This CDR3 is CASSARVSNIQYF. The CDR3 coding sequence is TGTGCCAGCAGCGCCCGGGTTTCTAACATTCAGTACTTC. This chain links TRBV9 with TRBJ2-4; D remains ambiguous. The V gene lost 3 bases and the J gene lost 7 bases, with 11 bases spanning the gap. Per the germline V gene, CDR1 is SGDLS and CDR2 is YYNGEE. The CDR3 is 13 residues long.

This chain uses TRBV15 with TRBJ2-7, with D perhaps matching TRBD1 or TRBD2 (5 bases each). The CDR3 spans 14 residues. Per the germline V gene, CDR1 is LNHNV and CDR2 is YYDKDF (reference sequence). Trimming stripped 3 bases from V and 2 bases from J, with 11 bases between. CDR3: CATSRGRETYEQYF. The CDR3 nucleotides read TGTGCCACCAGCAGGGGACGGGAAACCTACGAGCAGTACTTC.

Here the CDR3 reads CSGKTSGAPDTQYF. The CDR3 DNA follows: TGCAGCGGAAAGACTAGCGGGGCTCCAGATACGCAGTATTTT. The chain combines TRBV29-1 with TRBJ2-3; 11 nucleotides agree with TRBD2. Germline V lookup: CDR1 SQVTM, CDR2 ANQGSEA. CDR3 length equals 14 residues. After removal of 7 bases from V and 4 bases from J, the junction contained 7 bases not matched to a gene.

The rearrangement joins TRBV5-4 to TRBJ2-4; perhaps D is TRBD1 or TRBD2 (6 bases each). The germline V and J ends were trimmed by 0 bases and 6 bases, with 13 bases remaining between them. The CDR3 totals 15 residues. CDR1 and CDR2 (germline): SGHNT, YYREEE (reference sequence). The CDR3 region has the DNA TGTGCCAGCAGCTTGGACAGGGCCGGGGGAAACATTCAGTACTTC. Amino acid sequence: CASSLDRAGGNIQYF.

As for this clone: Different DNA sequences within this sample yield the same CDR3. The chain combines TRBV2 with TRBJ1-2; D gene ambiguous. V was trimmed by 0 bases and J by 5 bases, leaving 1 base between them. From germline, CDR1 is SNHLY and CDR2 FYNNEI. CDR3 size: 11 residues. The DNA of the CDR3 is TGTGCCAGCAGTGAAGCTTATGGCTACACCTTC. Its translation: CASSEAYGYTF. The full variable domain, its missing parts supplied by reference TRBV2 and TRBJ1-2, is EPEVTQTPSHQVTQMGQEVILRCVPISNHLYFYWYRQILGQKVEFLVSFYNNEISEKSEIFDDQFSVERPDGSNFTLKIRSTKLEDSAMYFCASSEAYGYTFGSGTRLTVV.